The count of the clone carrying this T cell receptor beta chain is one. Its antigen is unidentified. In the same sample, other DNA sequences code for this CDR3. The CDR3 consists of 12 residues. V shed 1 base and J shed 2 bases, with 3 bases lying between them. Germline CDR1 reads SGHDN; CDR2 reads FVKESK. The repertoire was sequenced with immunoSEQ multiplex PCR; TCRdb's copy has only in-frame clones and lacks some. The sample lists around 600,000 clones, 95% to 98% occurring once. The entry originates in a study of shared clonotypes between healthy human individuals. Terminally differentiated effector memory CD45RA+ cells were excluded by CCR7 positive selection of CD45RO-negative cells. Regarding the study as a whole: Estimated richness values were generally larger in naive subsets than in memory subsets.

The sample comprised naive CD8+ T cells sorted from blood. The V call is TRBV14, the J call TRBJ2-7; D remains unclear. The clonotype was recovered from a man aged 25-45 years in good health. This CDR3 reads CASSQVAYEQYF. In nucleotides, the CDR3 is TGTGCCAGCAGCCAAGTCGCCTACGAGCAGTACTTC.